One TCR beta chain is described in this entry. This sample is drawn from a study of blood T cell repertoires in COVID-19. Cohort allocation depended upon clinical history that participants reported. Each exposed participant met a COVID-19 case in the 2 weeks preceding study entry. The V end was cut by 2 bases, the J end by 5 bases, with 13 bases between. The CDR3 spans 15 residues. The germline gives CDR1 SGHTA, CDR2 FQGTGA. Authors' data handling: Reference gene primer amplification in the assay estimated nucleated cell counts. The table came from immunoSEQ multiplex PCR; TCRdb's copy has only in-frame clones and leaves some out. V and J calls plus clone size are reproduced from that table; the DNA served to infer D and trimming. The profile shows 250,000 to 400,000 clones, 85% of them singletons.

This clonotype was sampled from a woman in her twenties or thirties who had been exposed to COVID-19. Material: PBMCs or T cells enriched from blood (not recorded which). This sequence joins TRBV7-3 and TRBJ2-1; possible D gene TRBD2, 6 bases. The CDR3 sequence: CASSLGVAEDNEQFF. As DNA, the CDR3 is TGTGCCAGCAGCTTAGGCGTAGCGGAGGACAATGAGCAGTTCTTC.